A single sample is the source of the 21 T cell receptor beta chains below, sequenced in a study of shared clonotypes between healthy human individuals. TCRdb keeps only in-frame clones here, not all; method: immunoSEQ multiplex PCR. The sample lists about 2.2 million clones; just over 90% were seen once. As defined, naive CD8 cells were CD45RO-negative and positively selected for CCR7, with terminally differentiated effector memory CD45RA+ cells excluded. Sequences were obtained from naive CD8+ T cells from PBMCs. Every receptor here comes from a young man in good health. Some clones in this sample may be carry-over from other donors' samples.

The chain joins TRBV4-1 to TRBJ2-3, with TRBD2 matching over 14 bases. The length of the CDR3 is 17 residues. The junction had 11 bases not matched to a gene; V was cut back by 6 bases and J by 6 bases. The germline CDR1 and CDR2 sequences are MGHRA and YSYEKL. The CDR3: CASSSTTSGRAVDTQYF. The CDR3 nucleotides are TGCGCCAGCAGTTCAACGACTAGCGGGAGGGCCGTGGATACGCAGTATTTT.

CDR3 loop: CASSPNLAGAYEQYF. The CDR3 nucleotides are TGCGCCAGCAGCCCCAATTTAGCGGGAGCATACGAGCAGTACTTC. This chain connects TRBV5-1 to TRBJ2-7; TRBD2 agrees at 9 bases. The germline CDR1 and CDR2 sequences are SGHRS and YFSETQ. V trimming: 4 bases; J trimming: 4 bases; junction bases outside the gene matches: 9. The CDR3 runs 15 residues.

Regarding this clone: Other DNA sequences in this sample translate to the same CDR3. The rearrangement links TRBV9 to TRBJ2-1; D is unclear. The CDR3 length is 13 residues. Trimming pared 0 bases from V and 9 bases from J, leaving 10 bases between. Germline V gene lookup returns CDR1 SGDLS and CDR2 YYNGEE. DNA for the CDR3: TGTGCCAGCAGCGTAGGTTCGGGTAGTGAGCAGTTCTTC. Translating it yields CASSVGSGSEQFF.

This clone was picked up one time. V and J are TRBV7-2 and TRBJ2-1; D remains ambiguous. CDR1 and CDR2 from the germline V gene are SGHTA and FQGNSA. The CDR3 contains 14 residues. The ends were cut back, 1 base at V and 4 bases at J, with 8 bases in the middle. The CDR3 reads CASSLVLLYNEQFF. CDR3 bases: TGTGCCAGCAGCTTAGTCTTACTATACAATGAGCAGTTCTTC.

The chain combines TRBV5-1 with TRBJ2-7; D possibly corresponds to TRBD2 (5 bases). From germline, CDR1 is SGHRS and CDR2 YFSETQ. Trimming took off 5 bases at V and 2 bases at J, with 14 bases between the two ends. This CDR3 has 14 amino acids. The chain's CDR3 is CASRDLPGTYEQYF. The DNA for the CDR3 is TGCGCCAGCAGGGACCTCCCGGGGACCTACGAGCAGTACTTC.

This chain links TRBV2 with TRBJ2-7; 12 nucleotides match TRBD2. Germline V gene lookup returns CDR1 SNHLY and CDR2 FYNNEI. This CDR3 comprises 16 residues. With 3 bases clipped from V and 5 bases from J, the junction kept 8 bases outside the gene matches. The CDR3 loop reads CASSDRGLAGGHEQYF. CDR3 bases: TGTGCCAGCAGTGACAGGGGGCTAGCGGGAGGGCACGAGCAGTACTTC.

The V and J genes are TRBV6-1 and TRBJ2-5; D gene unclear. V was clipped by 3 bases and J by 3 bases, with 8 bases between them. CDR1 is MNHNS, CDR2 SASEGT, per germline. This CDR3 has 13 residues. As DNA, the CDR3 is TGTGCCAGCAGTGACGCTTACAAAGAGACCCAGTACTTC. Translating it yields CASSDAYKETQYF.

This rearrangement joins TRBV7-9 to TRBJ2-3; 8 nucleotides match TRBD2. Germline CDR1 is SEHNR and CDR2 is FQNEAQ (reference sequence). V lost 11 bases and J lost 3; bases outside the gene matches: 19. This CDR3 contains 17 residues. The CDR3 protein is CAGLPGFAGGWTDTQYF. The CDR3 DNA is TGTGCCGGACTCCCGGGTTTTGCGGGAGGATGGACAGATACGCAGTATTTT.

The V gene is TRBV6-5, the J gene TRBJ2-7, with a tentative D call TRBD2 (7 bases). Germline CDR1 MNHEY, CDR2 SVGAGI. V lost 2 bases to trimming and J lost 3 bases, with 11 bases between them. The CDR3 is 14 amino acids. The CDR3 here is CASSYERGHYEQYF. As DNA, the CDR3 is TGTGCCAGCAGTTACGAGCGGGGACACTACGAGCAGTACTTC.

This clone has a single count. The V gene is TRBV28, the J gene TRBJ2-3; D is uncertain. CDR3 length: 15 residues. V shed 3 bases and J shed 4 bases, with 14 bases lying between them. Per germline, CDR1 MDHEN and CDR2 SYDVKM. The CDR3 protein is CASSFWARRSDTQYF. The DNA for the CDR3 is TGTGCCAGCAGTTTCTGGGCTAGGCGATCAGATACGCAGTATTTT.

The count of this clone is one. The chain is built from TRBV11-2 and TRBJ2-1; D gene unclear. CDR1 and CDR2 from the germline V gene are SGHAT and FQNNGV. The CDR3 runs to 15 residues. Trimming removed 7 bases at V and 5 bases at J, with 18 bases between. CDR3: CASTLESWLHNEQFF. In DNA, the CDR3 is TGTGCCAGCACCCTGGAGAGTTGGCTTCACAATGAGCAGTTCTTC.

The chain uses TRBV7-9 and TRBJ1-2, with a weak D call TRBD1 (6 bases). The CDR3 extends over 16 amino acids. Trimming shortened V by 0 bases and J by 2 bases, and 13 bases separated the two germline ends. Germline CDR1 SEHNR, CDR2 FQNEAQ (reference sequence). The CDR3 DNA follows: TGTGCCAGCAGCTTAGCTGGAGGGGGACAAAACTATGGCTACACCTTC. Its protein is CASSLAGGGQNYGYTF.

The rearrangement uses TRBV9 and TRBJ2-1; TRBD2 matches 7 bases. CDR1 is SGDLS and CDR2 is YYNGEE in the germline V gene. Trimming removed 4 bases from V and 2 bases from J; junction bases left unmatched: 9. The CDR3 is 16 amino acids. CDR3 protein: CASSLPPSGPYNEQFF. The CDR3, as DNA: TGTGCCAGCAGCCTACCTCCTAGCGGTCCCTACAATGAGCAGTTCTTC.

The rearrangement links TRBV5-4 to TRBJ2-2, with unresolved D. The CDR3 spans 12 residues. The V gene lost 8 bases and the J gene lost 0 bases, with 5 bases spanning the gap. The germline V gene has CDR1 SGHNT and CDR2 YYREEE (reference sequence). In DNA, the CDR3 is TGTGCCAGTCCCTCGAACACCGGGGAGCTGTTTTTT. Translating gives CASPSNTGELFF.

This sequence joins TRBV9 and TRBJ1-3; D call uncertain. Trimming took 3 bases from V and 3 from J, leaving 16 bases between them. This CDR3 is 16 amino acids long. Germline CDR1 SGDLS, CDR2 YYNGEE. CDR3 region: CASSATGAERGNTIYF. Written as DNA, the CDR3 is TGTGCCAGCAGCGCCACCGGTGCGGAACGTGGAAACACCATATATTTT.

The V and J genes are TRBV7-2 and TRBJ1-2, with a weak D call TRBD1 (5 bases). V was cut by 4 bases and J by 8 bases, with 17 bases left in between. Germline V CDR1 and CDR2: SGHTA, FQGNSA. This CDR3 is built from 14 residues. In nucleotides, the CDR3 is TGTGCCAGCAGCTCCAGATCGACCCAGGGAGGCTACACCTTC. It codes for CASSSRSTQGGYTF.

This CDR3 is CASSVFGRATEAFF. In DNA form, the CDR3 reads TGTGCCAGCAGTGTATTTGGTAGGGCCACTGAAGCTTTCTTT. The chain is built from TRBV25-1 and TRBJ1-1, with D hard to call. Germline-derived CDR1 and CDR2 are MGHDK and SYGVNS. The V and J ends lost 4 bases and 4 bases respectively, with 13 bases between them. This CDR3 contains 14 residues. Full variable domain (outside the CDR3, taken from reference TRBV25-1 and TRBJ1-1): EADIYQTPRYLVIGTGKKITLECSQTMGHDKMYWYQQDPGMELHLIHYSYGVNSTEKGDLSSESTVSRIRTEHFPLTLESARPSHTSQYLCASSVFGRATEAFFGQGTRLTVV.

The V and J genes are TRBV13 and TRBJ2-7; 9 positions match TRBD2. This CDR3 has 16 amino acids. From germline, CDR1 is PRHDT and CDR2 FYEKMQ (reference sequence). Unmatched junction bases numbered 10, after V lost 3 bases and J lost 4 bases. The CDR3 reads CASSLMALAGSYEQYF. CDR3 DNA: TGTGCCAGCAGCTTGATGGCCCTAGCGGGAAGTTACGAGCAGTACTTC. Complete variable domain (other parts from reference TRBV13 and TRBJ2-7): AAGVIQSPRHLIKEKRETATLKCYPIPRHDTVYWYQQGPGQDPQFLISFYEKMQSDKGSIPDRFSAQQFSDYHSELNMSSLELGDSALYFCASSLMALAGSYEQYFGPGTRLTVT.

This chain connects TRBV11-2 to TRBJ2-3; D ambiguous. CDR3 length equals 13 residues. The V gene's germline CDR1 is SGHAT and CDR2 FQNNGV. The V gene lost 8 bases and the J gene lost 2 bases, with 11 bases spanning the gap. CDR3 nucleotide sequence: TGTGCCAGCGCAGCGATACCCACAGATACGCAGTATTTT. Residues: CASAAIPTDTQYF.

With respect to this clone: Other nucleotide sequences in the sample specify the same CDR3. This CDR3 is CASSLSGAGANVLTF. In DNA form, the CDR3 reads TGTGCCAGCAGCCTTTCAGGTGCTGGGGCCAACGTCCTGACTTTC. The rearrangement links TRBV27 to TRBJ2-6; D gene ambiguous. Trimming removed 6 bases at V and 2 bases at J, with 11 bases between. CDR1 MNHEY and CDR2 SMNVEV come from the germline V gene (reference sequence). The CDR3 extends over 15 amino acids. The whole variable domain, remainder taken from reference TRBV27 and TRBJ2-6, is EAQVTQNPRYLITVTGKKLTVTCSQNMNHEYMSWYRQDPGLGLRQIYYSMNVEVTDKGDVPEGYKVSRKEKRNFPLILESPSPNQTSLYFCASSLSGAGANVLTFGAGSRLTVL.

V is TRBV9 and J is TRBJ2-1; TRBD2 matches at 8 bases. This CDR3 spans 14 amino acids. Germline trimming cut 0 bases from V and 8 bases from J; bases unmatched to any gene: 4. The V gene's germline CDR1 is SGDLS and CDR2 YYNGEE. The CDR3: CASSVGAGVHEQFF. The CDR3 region has the DNA TGTGCCAGCAGCGTAGGAGCGGGAGTCCATGAGCAGTTCTTC.